This record concerns one TCR beta chain sequence. The data were taken from a study of blood T cell repertoires in COVID-19. Study context: The analysed material was cDNA or gDNA that came from T cells, B-cell-depleted T cells, or PBMCs.

Data came from immunoSEQ multiplex PCR; TCRdb stores just in-frame clones and leaves some out. This repertoire shows fewer than 80,000 clones, more than 60% found once; its top ten account for less than 6%. Trimming cost V 8 bases and J 8 bases; bases outside gene matches: 10. The germline gives CDR1 SEHNR, CDR2 FQNEAQ (reference sequence). The CDR3 spans 13 residues. The receptor was derived from a human donor in a cohort sampled during active COVID-19. Source material: peripheral blood. The rearrangement uses TRBV7-9 and TRBJ1-1; 8 bases are shared with TRBD1. CDR3 coding DNA: TGTGCCAGCTCAATAACCGGGACAGGAGAAGCTTTCTTT. Translated: CASSITGTGEAFF.